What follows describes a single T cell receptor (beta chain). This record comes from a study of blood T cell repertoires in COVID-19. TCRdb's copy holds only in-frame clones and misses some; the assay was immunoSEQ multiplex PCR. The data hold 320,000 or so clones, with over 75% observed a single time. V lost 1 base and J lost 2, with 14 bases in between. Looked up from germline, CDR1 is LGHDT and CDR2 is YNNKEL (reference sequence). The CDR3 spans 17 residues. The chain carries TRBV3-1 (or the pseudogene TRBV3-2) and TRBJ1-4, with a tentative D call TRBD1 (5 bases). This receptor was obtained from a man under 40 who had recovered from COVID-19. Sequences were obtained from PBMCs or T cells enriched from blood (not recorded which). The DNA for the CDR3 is TGTGCCAGCAGCCAAGGGTTCGCGGGGGGGACTAATGAAAAACTGTTTTTT. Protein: CASSQGFAGGTNEKLFF.